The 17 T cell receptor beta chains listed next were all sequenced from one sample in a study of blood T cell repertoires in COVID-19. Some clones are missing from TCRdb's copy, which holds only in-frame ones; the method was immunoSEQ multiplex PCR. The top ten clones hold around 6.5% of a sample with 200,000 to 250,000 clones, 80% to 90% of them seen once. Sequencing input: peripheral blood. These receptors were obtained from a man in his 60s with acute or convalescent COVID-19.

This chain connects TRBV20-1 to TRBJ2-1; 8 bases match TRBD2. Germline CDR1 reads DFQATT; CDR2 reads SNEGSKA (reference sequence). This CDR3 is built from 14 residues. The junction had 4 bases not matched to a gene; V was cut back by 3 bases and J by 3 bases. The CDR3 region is CSASGAGVYNEQFF. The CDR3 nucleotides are TGCAGTGCTAGTGGAGCGGGAGTCTACAATGAGCAGTTCTTC.

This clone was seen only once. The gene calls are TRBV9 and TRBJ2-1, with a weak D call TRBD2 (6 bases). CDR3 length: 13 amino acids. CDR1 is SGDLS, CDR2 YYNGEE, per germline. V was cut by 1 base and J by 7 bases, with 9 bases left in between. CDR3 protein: CASSVRDLNEQFF. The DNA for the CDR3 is TGTGCCAGCAGCGTAAGGGACTTGAATGAGCAGTTCTTC.

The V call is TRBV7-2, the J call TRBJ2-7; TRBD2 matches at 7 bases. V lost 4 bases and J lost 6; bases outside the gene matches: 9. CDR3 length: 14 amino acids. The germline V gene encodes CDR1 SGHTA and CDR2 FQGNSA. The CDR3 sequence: CASSSLADLGEQYF. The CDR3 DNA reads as TGTGCCAGCAGCTCCCTAGCGGACCTTGGCGAGCAGTACTTC.

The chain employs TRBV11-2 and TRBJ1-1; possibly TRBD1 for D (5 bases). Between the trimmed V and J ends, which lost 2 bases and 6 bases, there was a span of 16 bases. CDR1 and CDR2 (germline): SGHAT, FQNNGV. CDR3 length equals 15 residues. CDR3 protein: CASSLIKGRFPEAFF. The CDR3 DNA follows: TGTGCCAGCAGCTTAATCAAGGGGCGTTTTCCTGAAGCTTTCTTT. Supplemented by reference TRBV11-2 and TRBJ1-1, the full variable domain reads EAGVAQSPRYKIIEKRQSVAFWCNPISGHATLYWYQQILGQGPKLLIQFQNNGVVDDSQLPKDRFSAERLKGVDSTLKIQPAKLEDSAVYLCASSLIKGRFPEAFFGQGTRLTVV.

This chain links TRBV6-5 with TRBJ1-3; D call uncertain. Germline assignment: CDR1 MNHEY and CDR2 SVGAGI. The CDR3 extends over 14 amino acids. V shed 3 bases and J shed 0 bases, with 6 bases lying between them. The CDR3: CASSYSLSGNTIYF. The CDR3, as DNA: TGTGCCAGCAGTTATTCTCTCTCTGGAAACACCATATATTTT.

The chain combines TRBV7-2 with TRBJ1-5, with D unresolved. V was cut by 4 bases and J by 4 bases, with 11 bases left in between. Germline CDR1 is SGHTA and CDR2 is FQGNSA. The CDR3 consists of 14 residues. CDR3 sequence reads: CASSSDTPNQPQHF. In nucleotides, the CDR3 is TGTGCCAGCAGCTCCGACACTCCGAATCAGCCCCAGCATTTT.

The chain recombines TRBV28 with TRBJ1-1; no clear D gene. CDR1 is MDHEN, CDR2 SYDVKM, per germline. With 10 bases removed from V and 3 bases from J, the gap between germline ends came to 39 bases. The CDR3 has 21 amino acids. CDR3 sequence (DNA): TGTGCCACCAGAAGAATCGATCCCGGGAGGATTGTACCGATGAAGGACACTGAAGCTTTCTTT. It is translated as CATRRIDPGRIVPMKDTEAFF.

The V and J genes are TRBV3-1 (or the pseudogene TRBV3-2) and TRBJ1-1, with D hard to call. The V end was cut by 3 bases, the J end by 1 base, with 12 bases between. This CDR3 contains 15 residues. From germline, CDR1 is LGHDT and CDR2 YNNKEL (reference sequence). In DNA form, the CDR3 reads TGTGCCAGCAGCCAGGGCCCTCCAGAGAACACTGAAGCTTTCTTT. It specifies CASSQGPPENTEAFF.

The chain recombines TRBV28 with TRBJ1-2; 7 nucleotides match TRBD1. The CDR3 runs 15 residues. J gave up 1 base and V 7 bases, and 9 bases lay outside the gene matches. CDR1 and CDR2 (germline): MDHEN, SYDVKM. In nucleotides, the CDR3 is TGTGCCAGCACCTTAAACCCAGGGGGTAACTATGGCTACACCTTC. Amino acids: CASTLNPGGNYGYTF.

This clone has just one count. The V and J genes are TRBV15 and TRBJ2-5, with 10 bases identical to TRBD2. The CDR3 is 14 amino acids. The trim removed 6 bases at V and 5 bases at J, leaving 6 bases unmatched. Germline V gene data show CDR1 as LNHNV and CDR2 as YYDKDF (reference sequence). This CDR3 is CATSQRGGMETQYF. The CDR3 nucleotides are TGTGCCACCAGTCAGCGGGGGGGGATGGAGACCCAGTACTTC.

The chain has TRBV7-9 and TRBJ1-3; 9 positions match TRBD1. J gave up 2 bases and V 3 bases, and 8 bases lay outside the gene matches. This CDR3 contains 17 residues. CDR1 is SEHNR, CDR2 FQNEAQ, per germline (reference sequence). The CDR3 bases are TGTGCCAGCAGCTTTTGGGACAGGGAAATTCCTGGAAACACCATATATTTT. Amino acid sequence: CASSFWDREIPGNTIYF.

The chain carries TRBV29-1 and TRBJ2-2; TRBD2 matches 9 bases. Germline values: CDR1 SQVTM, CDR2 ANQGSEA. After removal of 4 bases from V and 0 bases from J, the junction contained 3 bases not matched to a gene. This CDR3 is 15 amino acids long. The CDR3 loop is CSVGGLATNTGELFF. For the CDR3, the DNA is TGCAGCGTTGGTGGACTAGCGACGAACACCGGGGAGCTGTTTTTT.

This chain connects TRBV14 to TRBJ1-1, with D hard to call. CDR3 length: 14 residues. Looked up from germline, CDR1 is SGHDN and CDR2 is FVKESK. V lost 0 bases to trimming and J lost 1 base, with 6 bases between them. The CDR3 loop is CASSQEGWNTEAFF. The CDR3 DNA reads TGTGCCAGCAGCCAAGAGGGCTGGAACACTGAAGCTTTCTTT.

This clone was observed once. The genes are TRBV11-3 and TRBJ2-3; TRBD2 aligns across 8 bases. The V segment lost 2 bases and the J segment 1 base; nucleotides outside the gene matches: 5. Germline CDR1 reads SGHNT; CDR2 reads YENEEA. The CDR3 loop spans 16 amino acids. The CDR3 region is CASSLRREGGTDTQYF. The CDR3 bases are TGTGCCAGCAGCTTACGTCGGGAGGGGGGCACAGATACGCAGTATTTT.

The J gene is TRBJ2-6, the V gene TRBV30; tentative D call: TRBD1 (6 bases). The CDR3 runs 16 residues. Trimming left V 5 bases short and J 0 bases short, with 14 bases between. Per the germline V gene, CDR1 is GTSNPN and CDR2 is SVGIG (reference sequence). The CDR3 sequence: CAWHKGVSSGANVLTF. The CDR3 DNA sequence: TGTGCCTGGCATAAGGGGGTGAGCTCTGGGGCCAACGTCCTGACTTTC.

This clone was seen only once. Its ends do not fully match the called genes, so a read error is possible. The CDR3 reads CASSESRTSRLIF. The DNA of the CDR3 is TGTGCCAGCAGCGAAAGCAGGACTAGCAGGTTGATCTTC. The chain has TRBV11-3 and TRBJ2-1; TRBD2 matches at 8 bases. Germline CDR1 and CDR2: SGHNT and YENEEA. The CDR3 length is 13 residues.

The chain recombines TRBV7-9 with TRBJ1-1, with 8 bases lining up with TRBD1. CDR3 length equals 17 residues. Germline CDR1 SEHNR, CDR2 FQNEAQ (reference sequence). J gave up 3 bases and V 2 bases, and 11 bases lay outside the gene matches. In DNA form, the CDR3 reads TGTGCCAGCAGCTTAAACCCAAGGCGGGACAGGTACACTGAAGCTTTCTTT. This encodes CASSLNPRRDRYTEAFF.